The clone carrying this TCR beta chain has a count of ten or more. As yet, its antigen is unknown. Patients were all untreated before their thyroid surgery. This CDR3 region has 12 residues. Germline assignment: CDR1 PRHDT and CDR2 FYEKMQ (reference sequence). V lost 1 base and J 4 bases, leaving 2 bases between the germline ends. The data originate from a study of metastatic and nonmetastatic thyroid tumors. At the level of the study: Comparative analysis of repertoires was undertaken across blood and tumor or nodule tissue obtained from malignant and benign thyroid patients. General study results and limits: Benign nodules reportedly had significantly lower TCR beta diversity than malignant thyroid tumors in blood and tumor.

TCRdb reprocessed the PCR reads via MiXCR. The data contain about 85,000 clones, around 7.8% of them singletons. This chain links TRBV13 with TRBJ1-3; no definite D call. Input material: blood. The origin of this receptor is a female donor with papillary thyroid cancer or a benign thyroid nodule (not recorded which). Some clones in this sample may be carry-over from other donors' samples. The CDR3 loop is CASSLAGNTIYF. Written as DNA, the CDR3 is TGTGCCAGCAGCTTAGCCGGAAACACCATATATTTT.